The rows below give T cell receptor beta chains drawn from one sample of a study of ipilimumab plus nivolumab after autologous stem cell transplantation. The table came from immunoSEQ multiplex PCR; TCRdb's copy has only in-frame clones and leaves some out. Among about 83,000 clones, about 83% were seen once, and the ten largest hold approximately 2.2%. This sample comprised PBMCs, obtained in a trial of ipilimumab plus nivolumab as post-transplant consolidation. The origin of the receptors is a male donor with diffuse large B-cell lymphoma. CDR3s include the opening cysteine and the closing phenylalanine or tryptophan. Each record gives: clone size, V gene, D gene, J gene, CDR3 protein, CDR3 DNA. The D gene is left open where the match is weak. Rows may omit the clone size; those that give it use once, few, many or a size class.

clone_size: NA; v_call: TRBV7-9; d_call: NA; j_call: TRBJ1-1; cdr3_aa: CASSGNTEAFF; cdr3_nt: TGTGCCAGCAGCGGAAACACTGAAGCTTTCTTT
clone_size: NA; v_call: TRBV4-1; d_call: TRBD1; j_call: TRBJ1-2; cdr3_aa: CASSRYTGGEAGYTF; cdr3_nt: TGCGCCAGCAGCCGATATACAGGGGGCGAGGCTGGCTACACCTTC
clone_size: NA; v_call: TRBV5-8; d_call: NA; j_call: TRBJ1-1; cdr3_aa: CASSLLGTEAFF; cdr3_nt: TGTGCCAGCAGCTTGTTGGGGACTGAAGCTTTCTTT
clone_size: NA; v_call: TRBV18; d_call: TRBD1; j_call: TRBJ2-7; cdr3_aa: CASSQDRVNEQYF; cdr3_nt: TGTGCCAGCTCACAGGACAGGGTGAACGAGCAGTACTTC
clone_size: few; v_call: TRBV5-6; d_call: NA; j_call: TRBJ1-2; cdr3_aa: CASSLEDDYGYTF; cdr3_nt: TGTGCCAGCAGCTTGGAAGATGACTATGGCTACACCTTC
clone_size: NA; v_call: TRBV9; d_call: TRBD1; j_call: TRBJ1-1; cdr3_aa: CASSKTGLNTEAFF; cdr3_nt: TGTGCCAGCAGCAAGACAGGGTTGAACACTGAAGCTTTCTTT
clone_size: few; v_call: TRBV30; d_call: NA; j_call: TRBJ1-1; cdr3_aa: CAWSVVEASNAFF; cdr3_nt: TGTGCCTGGAGTGTAGTTGAGGCGAGTAACGCTTTCTTT
clone_size: few; v_call: TRBV14; d_call: NA; j_call: TRBJ1-3; cdr3_aa: CASRTVAGNTIYF; cdr3_nt: TGTGCCAGCAGGACGGTGGCGGGAAACACCATATATTTT
clone_size: few; v_call: TRBV9; d_call: NA; j_call: TRBJ1-4; cdr3_aa: CASSVGQENEKLFF; cdr3_nt: TGTGCCAGCAGCGTAGGCCAGGAGAATGAAAAACTGTTTTTT
clone_size: NA; v_call: TRBV18; d_call: NA; j_call: TRBJ1-5; cdr3_aa: CASSPPGDSNQPQHF; cdr3_nt: TGTGCCAGCTCACCACCAGGGGATAGCAATCAGCCCCAGCATTTT